This T cell receptor beta chain was captured by sequencing in a study of a mutant IDH1 vaccine in newly diagnosed glioma. Study context: Patients got their first vaccination 4-6 weeks after radiotherapy alone, or with temozolomide cycles. Treated patients had a mean age of about 40 years and a roughly 62% male, around 38% female split. Week 47 marked visit V13, whereas week 35 marked visit V12.

Per the germline V gene, CDR1 is LGHNA and CDR2 is YSLEER. The length of the CDR3 is 16 residues. V lost 0 bases and J lost 7, with 15 bases in between. Time point given: week 47, end of study. Vaccinated patients received 300 ug of mutant IDH1 20-mer peptide per dose, with topical imiquimod. Across weeks 1, 3, 5, 7, 11, 15, 19 and 23, patients received a vaccination each time, eight in all. Data came from immunoSEQ multiplex PCR; TCRdb stores just in-frame clones and leaves some out. The profile shows 20,000 or so clones, approximately 88% of them singletons. A remark on this clone: Its antigen is not known.

The source is a man aged 35-49 years with glioma. Specimen: PBMCs, collected from a glioma patient whose treatment included an IDH1 peptide vaccine. The rearrangement joins TRBV4-3 to TRBJ1-4, with a tentative D call TRBD1 (5 bases). The CDR3 region is CASSQDLTGRSEKLFF. The CDR3 coding sequence is TGCGCCAGCAGCCAAGATCTTACAGGACGAAGTGAAAAACTGTTTTTT.